Each of the 8 T cell receptor beta chains below was sequenced from the same sample in a study of blood T cell repertoires in COVID-19. Repertoires were generated with immunoSEQ multiplex PCR, while TCRdb's copy carries only in-frame clones and drops some. Of 130,000 to 150,000 clones listed, 70% to 85% were seen once; the top ten hold 10%. The sequenced sample consisted of peripheral blood. Receptors were obtained from a man aged 55 to 70 with active or convalescent COVID-19.

This clone was seen a handful of times. This chain connects TRBV11-2 to TRBJ1-2; unclear D gene. CDR1 and CDR2 (germline): SGHAT, FQNNGV. This CDR3 comprises 14 residues. V lost 5 bases and J lost 3, with 13 bases in between. The CDR3 spells CASSPDMLDYGYTF. The CDR3 bases are TGTGCCAGCAGCCCCGACATGCTTGACTATGGCTACACCTTC.

This clone was detected only a few times. This chain joins TRBV6-2 or TRBV6-3 and TRBJ2-1, with a weak D call TRBD1 (5 bases). The CDR3 totals 16 residues. V shed 0 bases and J shed 4 bases, with 13 bases lying between them. The germline CDR1 and CDR2 sequences are MNHEY and SVGEGT. The CDR3 DNA follows: TGTGCCAGCAGTTACTCGAGACAGTCTCAGTACAATGAGCAGTTCTTC. It is translated as CASSYSRQSQYNEQFF.

V and J are TRBV4-3 and TRBJ2-3; 8 bases fit TRBD2. This CDR3 has 17 amino acids. Germline CDR1 LGHNA, CDR2 YSLEER. V shed 0 bases and J 5 bases; nucleotides not matched to a gene: 10. DNA of the CDR3: TGCGCCAGCAGCCAAGATTACTCGTCTGCGGGAGGAGATACGCAGTATTTT. It encodes CASSQDYSSAGGDTQYF.

The genes are TRBV29-1 and TRBJ2-2; no clear D gene. The V end was cut by 5 bases, the J end by 5 bases, with 15 bases between. The CDR3 covers 14 residues. CDR1 and CDR2 (germline): SQVTM, ANQGSEA. CDR3 residues: CSVSIPEWTGELFF. The CDR3 DNA reads as TGCAGCGTTTCAATCCCGGAGTGGACCGGGGAGCTGTTTTTT.

The gene calls are TRBV2 and TRBJ1-5; no reliable D call. CDR3 size: 15 residues. Trimming removed 3 bases from V and 6 bases from J, with 15 bases in between. CDR1 is SNHLY, CDR2 FYNNEI, per germline. The CDR3 region is CASSDRRRSSQPQHF. Written as DNA, the CDR3 is TGTGCCAGCAGTGACCGGCGGAGGAGTAGTCAGCCCCAGCATTTT.

This rearrangement joins TRBV4-3 to TRBJ2-4; 8 nucleotides align to TRBD2. V lost 0 bases, J lost 0 bases, and 7 bases stayed unmatched. Per germline, CDR1 LGHNA and CDR2 YSLEER. This CDR3 spans 18 amino acids. CDR3 nucleotides: TGCGCCAGCAGCCAAGATTTCGGGCTAGCGGGAGCCAAAAACATTCAGTACTTC. Amino acids: CASSQDFGLAGAKNIQYF.

The chain joins TRBV15 to TRBJ1-6; D gene unclear. Germline CDR1 LNHNV, CDR2 YYDKDF (reference sequence). The CDR3 loop spans 13 amino acids. Trimming removed 2 bases from V and 8 bases from J, with 7 bases in between. The CDR3 DNA reads as TGTGCCACCAGCAGACTTATTGATTCACCCCTCCACTTT. Residues: CATSRLIDSPLHF.

This CDR3 reads CASSQGTTVVEQFF. In nucleotides, the CDR3 is TGTGCCAGCAGCCAAGGGACTACCGTTGTGGAGCAGTTCTTC. This sequence joins TRBV5-5 and TRBJ2-1, with 7 bases that match TRBD2. Germline V gene data show CDR1 as SGHKS and CDR2 as YYEKEE (reference sequence). V dropped 4 bases and J dropped 10; count of bases not matched to a gene: 11. The CDR3 covers 14 residues.